This T cell receptor beta chain originates from a study of T-cell memory formation after mild COVID-19. Overall study results and limits: Clones that contracted from day 15 to 85 had balanced CD4/CD8; later expanders were CD4+ biased. Pre-infection memory contained some responding clones, which suggested that cross-reactive memory had joined. CD8+ contracting clones occupied EMRA, while CD4+ ones occupied mainly CM and EM.

This clonotype was counted ten times or more. Antigen unknown. TCRdb called the 5' RACE reads again in MiXCR, with one record for every CDR3 protein. The profile shows around 34,000 distinct CDR3 sequences, under 8% of them singletons. Germline CDR1 reads DFQATT; CDR2 reads SNEGSKA (reference sequence). V was cut by 2 bases and J by 10 bases, with 17 bases left in between. The CDR3 runs 13 residues. The TCR comes from a man between 18 and 35 years old who had mild COVID-19 (a few samples of this study predate the infection). Cell type and time point are not known. The chain uses TRBV20-1 and TRBJ1-2; D remains ambiguous. Sequencing was carried out using PBMCs or a T cell subset sorted from them (not recorded which). The CDR3 DNA is TGCAGTGCTAGATTCGGGCCCCTTAATAACTACACCTTC. It specifies CSARFGPLNNYTF.